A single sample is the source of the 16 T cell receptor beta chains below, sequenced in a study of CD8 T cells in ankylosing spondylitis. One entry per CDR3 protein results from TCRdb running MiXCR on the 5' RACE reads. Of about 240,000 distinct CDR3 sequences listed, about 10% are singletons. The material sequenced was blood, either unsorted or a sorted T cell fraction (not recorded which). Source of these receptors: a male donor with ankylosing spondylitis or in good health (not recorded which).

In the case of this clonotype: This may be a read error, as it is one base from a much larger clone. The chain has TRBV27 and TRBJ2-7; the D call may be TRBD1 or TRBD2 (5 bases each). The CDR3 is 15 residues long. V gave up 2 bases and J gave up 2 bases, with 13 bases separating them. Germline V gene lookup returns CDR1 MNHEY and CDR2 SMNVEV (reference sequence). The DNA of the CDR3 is TGTGCCAGCAGTTTAAGTAGAGGGACCCCCTACGAGCAGTACTTC. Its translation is CASSLSRGTPYEQYF.

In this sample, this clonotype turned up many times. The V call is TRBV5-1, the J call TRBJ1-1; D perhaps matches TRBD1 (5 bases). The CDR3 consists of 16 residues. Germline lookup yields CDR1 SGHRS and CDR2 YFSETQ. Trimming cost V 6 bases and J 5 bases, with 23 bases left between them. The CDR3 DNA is TGCGCCAGCACCACCGACAGATGGGGTTCGGGAACTGAAGCTTTCTTT. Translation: CASTTDRWGSGTEAFF.

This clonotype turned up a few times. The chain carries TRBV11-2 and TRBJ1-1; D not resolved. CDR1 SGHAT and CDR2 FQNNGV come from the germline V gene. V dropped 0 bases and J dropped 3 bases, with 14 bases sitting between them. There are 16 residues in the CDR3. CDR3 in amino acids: CASSLDGYGGYTEAFF. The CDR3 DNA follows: TGTGCCAGCAGCTTAGATGGCTATGGAGGGTACACTGAAGCTTTCTTT.

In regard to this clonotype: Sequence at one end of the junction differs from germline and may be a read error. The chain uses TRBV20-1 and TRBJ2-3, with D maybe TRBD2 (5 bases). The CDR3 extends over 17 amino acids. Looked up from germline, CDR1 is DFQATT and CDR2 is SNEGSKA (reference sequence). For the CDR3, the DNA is TGCTGTGCTAGAGCCGTAGTCAGTGGGGAGTGGGGAGATACGCAGTATTTT. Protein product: CCARAVVSGEWGDTQYF.

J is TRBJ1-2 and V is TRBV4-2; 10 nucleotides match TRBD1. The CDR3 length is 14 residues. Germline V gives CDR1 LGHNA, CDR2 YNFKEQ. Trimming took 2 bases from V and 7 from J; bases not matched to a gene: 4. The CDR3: CASSQSTGGSGYTF. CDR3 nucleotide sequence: TGTGCCAGCAGCCAATCGACAGGGGGCTCTGGCTACACCTTC.

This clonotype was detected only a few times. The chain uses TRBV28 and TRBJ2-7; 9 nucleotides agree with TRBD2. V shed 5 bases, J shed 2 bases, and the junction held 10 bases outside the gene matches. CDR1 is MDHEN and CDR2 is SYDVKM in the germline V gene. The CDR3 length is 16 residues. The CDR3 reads CASSPHVAGDPYEQYF. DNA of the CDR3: TGTGCCAGCAGTCCCCATGTAGCGGGAGACCCCTACGAGCAGTACTTC.

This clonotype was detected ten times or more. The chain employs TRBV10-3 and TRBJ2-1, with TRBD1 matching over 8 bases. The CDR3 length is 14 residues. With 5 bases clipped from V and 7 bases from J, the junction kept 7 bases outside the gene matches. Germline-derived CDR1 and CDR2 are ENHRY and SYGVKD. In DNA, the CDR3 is TGTGCCATCAGTTCGGACAGGGAGGTAAATGAGCAGTTCTTC. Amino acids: CAISSDREVNEQFF.

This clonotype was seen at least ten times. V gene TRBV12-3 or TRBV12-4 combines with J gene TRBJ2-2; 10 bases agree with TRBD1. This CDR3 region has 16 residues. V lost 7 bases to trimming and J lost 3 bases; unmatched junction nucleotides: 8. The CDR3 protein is CASISGQGRYTGELFF. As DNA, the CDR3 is TGTGCCAGCATATCGGGACAGGGGAGATACACCGGGGAGCTGTTTTTT.

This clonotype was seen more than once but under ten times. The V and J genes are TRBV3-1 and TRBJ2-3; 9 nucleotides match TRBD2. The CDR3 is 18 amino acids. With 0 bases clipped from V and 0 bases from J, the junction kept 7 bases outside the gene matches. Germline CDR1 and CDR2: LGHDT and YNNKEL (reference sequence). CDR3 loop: CASSQDPSGEISTDTQYF. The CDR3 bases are TGTGCCAGCAGCCAAGACCCTAGCGGGGAAATTAGCACAGATACGCAGTATTTT.

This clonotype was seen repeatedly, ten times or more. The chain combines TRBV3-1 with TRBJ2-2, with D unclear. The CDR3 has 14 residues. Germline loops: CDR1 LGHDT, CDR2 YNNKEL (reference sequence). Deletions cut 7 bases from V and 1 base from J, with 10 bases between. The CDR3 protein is CASTRDVNTGELFF. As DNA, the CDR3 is TGTGCCAGCACAAGAGACGTGAACACCGGGGAGCTGTTTTTT.

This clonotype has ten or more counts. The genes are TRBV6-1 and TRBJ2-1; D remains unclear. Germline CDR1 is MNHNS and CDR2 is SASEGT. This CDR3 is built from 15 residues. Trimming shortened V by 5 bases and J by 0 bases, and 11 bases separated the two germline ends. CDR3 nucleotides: TGTGCCAGCAGTCGCAAGTCTTTCTCCTACAATGAGCAGTTCTTC. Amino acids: CASSRKSFSYNEQFF.

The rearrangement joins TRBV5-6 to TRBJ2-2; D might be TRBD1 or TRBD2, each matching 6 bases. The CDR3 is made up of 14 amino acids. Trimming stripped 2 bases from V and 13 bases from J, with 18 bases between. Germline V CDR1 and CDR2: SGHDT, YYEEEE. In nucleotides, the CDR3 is TGTGCCAGCAGCTTCGGTACCAGGGGAGGAGTGCTGTTTTTT. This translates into CASSFGTRGGVLFF. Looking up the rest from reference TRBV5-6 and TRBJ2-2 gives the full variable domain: DAGVTQSPTHLIKTRGQQVTLRCSPKSGHDTVSWYQQALGQGPQFIFQYYEEEERQRGNFPDRFSGHQFPNYSSELNVNALLLGDSALYLCASSFGTRGGVLFFGEGSRLTVL.

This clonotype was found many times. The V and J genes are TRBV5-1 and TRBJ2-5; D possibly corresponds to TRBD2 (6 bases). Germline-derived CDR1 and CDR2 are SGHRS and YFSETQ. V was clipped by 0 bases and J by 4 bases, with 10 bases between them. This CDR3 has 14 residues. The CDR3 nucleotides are TGCGCCAGCAGCTTGGAACCAGCGGGAGAGACCCAGTACTTC. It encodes CASSLEPAGETQYF.

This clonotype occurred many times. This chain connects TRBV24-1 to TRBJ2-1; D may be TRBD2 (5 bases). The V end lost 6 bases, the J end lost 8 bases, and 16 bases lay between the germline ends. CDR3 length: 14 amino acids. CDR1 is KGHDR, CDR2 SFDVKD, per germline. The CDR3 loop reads CATSPAGRFDEQFF. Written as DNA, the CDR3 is TGTGCCACCAGTCCAGCTGGGAGATTCGATGAGCAGTTCTTC.

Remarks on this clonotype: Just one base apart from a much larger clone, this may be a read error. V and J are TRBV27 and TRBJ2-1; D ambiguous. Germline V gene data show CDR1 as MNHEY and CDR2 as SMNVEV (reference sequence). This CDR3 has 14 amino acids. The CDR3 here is CTSSLAESYNEQFF. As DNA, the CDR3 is TGTACCAGCAGTTTGGCGGAATCCTACAATGAGCAGTTCTTC.

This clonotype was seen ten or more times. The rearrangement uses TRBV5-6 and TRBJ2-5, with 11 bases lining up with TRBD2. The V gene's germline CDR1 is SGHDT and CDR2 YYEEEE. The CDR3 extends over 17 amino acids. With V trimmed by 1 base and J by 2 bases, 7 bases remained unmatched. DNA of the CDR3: TGTGCCAGCAGCTTGAGTAGTCCTAGCGGGGGGCAAGAGACCCAGTACTTC. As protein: CASSLSSPSGGQETQYF.